Shown below are 26 T cell receptor beta chains from a single sample sequenced in a study of blood T cell repertoires in COVID-19. Measured with immunoSEQ multiplex PCR; TCRdb has only the in-frame clones, and not every one. The sample contains roughly 250,000 clones, around 85% of which appear only once. What was sequenced was peripheral blood. The source of these receptors is a woman in her forties with active or convalescent COVID-19.

The chain is built from TRBV7-8 and TRBJ2-1; the match to TRBD1 covers 7 bases. Germline CDR1 is SGHVS and CDR2 is FQNEAQ. V shed 5 bases and J 8 bases; nucleotides not matched to a gene: 12. The CDR3 contains 15 residues. CDR3 DNA sequence: TGTGCCAGCAGCCTTACCGGACAGGTCAGGGATGAGCAGTTCTTC. Translation: CASSLTGQVRDEQFF.

This chain uses TRBV18 with TRBJ1-1; D possibly corresponds to TRBD1 (5 bases). Germline CDR1 is KGHSH and CDR2 is LQKENI. V lost 1 base and J lost 1, with 7 bases in between. The CDR3 is 14 residues long. The CDR3 reads CASSPQGKNTEAFF. The CDR3 nucleotides read TGTGCCAGCTCACCACAGGGGAAGAACACTGAAGCTTTCTTT.

This chain joins TRBV12-3 or TRBV12-4 and TRBJ2-2, with TRBD1 matching over 10 bases. The CDR3 is 13 residues long. V was clipped by 9 bases and J by 5 bases; unmatched bases: 3. This CDR3 is CASDRGQTGELFF. The CDR3 DNA sequence: TGTGCCAGTGACAGGGGGCAAACCGGGGAGCTGTTTTTT.

The chain recombines TRBV3-1 (or the pseudogene TRBV3-2) with TRBJ2-1; TRBD2 aligns across 13 bases. The CDR3 consists of 16 residues. V trimming: 5 bases; J trimming: 2 bases; junction bases outside the gene matches: 3. The V gene's germline CDR1 is LGHDT and CDR2 YNNKEL (reference sequence). The CDR3, as DNA: TGTGCCAGCAGCTATACTAGCGGGGGGGCCTACAATGAGCAGTTCTTC. Translated: CASSYTSGGAYNEQFF.

This chain links TRBV27 with TRBJ1-2, with 8 bases lining up with TRBD1. Germline lookup yields CDR1 MNHEY and CDR2 SMNVEV (reference sequence). The junction had 10 bases not matched to a gene; V was cut back by 3 bases and J by 7 bases. This CDR3 is built from 15 residues. For the CDR3, the DNA is TGTGCCAGCAGTTTCGGCGACAGGGGATATGGTGGCTACACCTTC. It is translated as CASSFGDRGYGGYTF.

This clone turned up a few times. The CDR3 nucleotides are TGTGCCAGCAGGACTACAGGGGTAAATCAGCCCCAGCATTTT. It encodes CASRTTGVNQPQHF. The chain is built from TRBV27 and TRBJ1-5; 7 nucleotides align to TRBD1. V shed 6 bases, J shed 4 bases, and the junction held 6 bases outside the gene matches. Germline CDR1 is MNHEY and CDR2 is SMNVEV (reference sequence). The CDR3 sequence is 14 residues long.

The chain links TRBV4-1 to TRBJ2-3; 11 bases are a match to TRBD2. Per the germline V gene, CDR1 is MGHRA and CDR2 is YSYEKL. With V trimmed by 1 base and J by 3 bases, 6 bases remained unmatched. The CDR3 loop spans 17 amino acids. The CDR3 reads CASSQGLAGGRTDTQYF. DNA of the CDR3: TGCGCCAGCAGCCAAGGCCTAGCGGGGGGTAGGACAGATACGCAGTATTTT.

The chain joins TRBV15 to TRBJ1-1, with a weak D call TRBD1 (5 bases). The germline CDR1 and CDR2 sequences are LNHNV and YYDKDF (reference sequence). This CDR3 is built from 16 residues. Trimming left V 0 bases short and J 0 bases short, with 11 bases between. CDR3 amino acids: CATSREIGRVNTEAFF. The CDR3 DNA is TGTGCCACCAGCAGAGAAATAGGCAGGGTGAACACTGAAGCTTTCTTT. The whole variable domain, remainder taken from reference TRBV15 and TRBJ1-1, is DAMVIQNPRYQVTQFGKPVTLSCSQTLNHNVMYWYQQKSSQAPKLLFHYYDKDFNNEADTPDNFQSRRPNTSFCFLDIRSPGLGDTAMYLCATSREIGRVNTEAFFGQGTRLTVV.

The rearrangement uses TRBV28 and TRBJ1-2; D gene uncertain. The germline gives CDR1 MDHEN, CDR2 SYDVKM. This CDR3 is built from 13 residues. Trimming took off 4 bases at V and 8 bases at J, with 14 bases between the two ends. This CDR3 reads CASSSFTGRGYTF. The CDR3 DNA reads as TGTGCCAGCAGTTCTTTTACCGGGAGGGGCTACACCTTC.

V and J are TRBV29-1 and TRBJ1-5; 9 bases fit TRBD1. Trimming at V came to 6 bases and at J to 5 bases, leaving 8 bases not matched to a gene. Germline assignment: CDR1 SQVTM and CDR2 ANQGSEA. This CDR3 has 14 residues. The CDR3 nucleotides read TGCAGCGTCGCGGACAGGGGCCGGGATCAGCCCCAGCATTTT. This gives the protein CSVADRGRDQPQHF. The whole variable domain, remainder taken from reference TRBV29-1 and TRBJ1-5, is SAVISQKPSRDICQRGTSLTIQCQVDSQVTMMFWYRQQPGQSLTLIATANQGSEATYESGFVIDKFPISRPNLTFSTLTVSNMSPEDSSIYLCSVADRGRDQPQHFGDGTRLSIL.

The rearrangement uses TRBV30 and TRBJ2-6, with 7 bases matching TRBD1. The CDR3 runs to 16 residues. V was clipped by 3 bases and J by 1 base; unmatched bases: 6. CDR1 and CDR2 from the germline V gene are GTSNPN and SVGIG (reference sequence). CDR3 DNA: TGTGCCTGGAGGACAGGGCCTCGTTCTGGGGCCAACGTCCTGACTTTC. Its protein product is CAWRTGPRSGANVLTF.

This clone occurred many times. The chain carries TRBV7-3 and TRBJ2-3; no firm D call. V gave up 1 base and J gave up 5 bases, with 7 bases separating them. Germline-derived CDR1 and CDR2 are SGHTA and FQGTGA. CDR3 length: 13 residues. Here the CDR3 DNA reads TGTGCCAGCAGCTTAATCCGAGGAGATACGCAGTATTTT. It translates to CASSLIRGDTQYF.

This chain connects TRBV5-5 to TRBJ2-5, with 8 bases aligning to TRBD2. The ends lost 1 base at V and 4 bases at J; junction bases unmatched: 6. Per germline, CDR1 SGHKS and CDR2 YYEKEE (reference sequence). The CDR3 spans 15 residues. In nucleotides, the CDR3 is TGTGCCAGCAGCTTGTCCGGGGGGGCCGGAGAGACCCAGTACTTC. The encoded protein is CASSLSGGAGETQYF.

V is TRBV6-5 and J is TRBJ1-6; D is possibly TRBD1 (5 bases). Germline CDR1 and CDR2: MNHEY and SVGAGI. The CDR3 has 12 amino acids. V was cut by 6 bases and J by 7 bases, with 7 bases left in between. CDR3 sequence (DNA): TGTGCCAGCAGAAGACAGAATTCACCCCTCCACTTT. Its translation is CASRRQNSPLHF.

This clone was counted only a few times. The J gene is TRBJ1-6, the V gene TRBV6-1; no clear D gene. Germline V gene lookup returns CDR1 MNHNS and CDR2 SASEGT. Trimming shortened V by 1 base and J by 7 bases, and 5 bases separated the two germline ends. This CDR3 is 13 amino acids long. The CDR3 spells CASSEDRNSPLHF. The CDR3 coding sequence is TGTGCCAGCAGTGAAGATAGAAATTCACCCCTCCACTTT.

This clone was detected a few times. The chain joins TRBV23-1 to TRBJ1-5, with D unresolved. TRBV23-1 is annotated as an ORF whose role is uncertain. The CDR3 runs to 15 residues. Trimming removed 4 bases from V and 1 base from J, with 11 bases in between. This CDR3 reads CASSREFLSNQPQHF. CDR3 coding DNA: TGCGCCAGCAGTCGTGAGTTCCTAAGCAATCAGCCCCAGCATTTT.

This sequence joins TRBV15 and TRBJ1-5, with 7 bases matching TRBD1. Trimming at V came to 0 bases and at J to 4 bases, leaving 9 bases not matched to a gene. Germline CDR1 is LNHNV and CDR2 is YYDKDF (reference sequence). The CDR3 has 17 residues. CDR3 DNA sequence: TGTGCCACCAGCAGAGATCGCGGGACAGCCTTTAATCAGCCCCAGCATTTT. It codes for CATSRDRGTAFNQPQHF.

The rearrangement links TRBV29-1 to TRBJ2-1, with 10 bases aligning to TRBD1. This CDR3 has 12 amino acids. V trimming: 7 bases; J trimming: 6 bases; junction bases outside the gene matches: 3. Per the germline V gene, CDR1 is SQVTM and CDR2 is ANQGSEA. The CDR3: CSGWTGGNEQFF. DNA for the CDR3: TGCAGCGGTTGGACAGGGGGCAATGAGCAGTTCTTC.

The table lists this clone with a count of one. The junction does not match germline at one end; this may be a read error. This chain links TRBV7-9 with TRBJ2-5, with a weak D call TRBD1 (7 bases). The CDR3 extends over 12 amino acids. The germline CDR1 and CDR2 sequences are SEHNR and FQNEAQ (reference sequence). Here the CDR3 reads CASSEGTAGGDF. Written as DNA, the CDR3 is TGTGCCAGCAGCGAAGGGACAGCCGGCGGGGACTTC.

The genes are TRBV6-5 and TRBJ1-2; the match to TRBD1 covers 7 bases. V was clipped by 0 bases and J by 8 bases; unmatched bases: 9. Germline V gene sequence: CDR1 MNHEY, CDR2 SVGAGI. The length of the CDR3 is 15 residues. The CDR3 nucleotides read TGTGCCAGCAGTTACTCGACTAGGGGGCGGCGGGGCTACACCTTC. It codes for CASSYSTRGRRGYTF.

This chain links TRBV19 with TRBJ2-1; TRBD1 matches at 8 bases. Germline CDR1 reads LNHDA; CDR2 reads SQIVND (reference sequence). CDR3 length equals 16 residues. With V trimmed by 7 bases and J by 5 bases, 13 bases remained unmatched. The chain's CDR3 is CASNVGTGTGNNEQFF. The CDR3 DNA follows: TGTGCCAGTAACGTGGGCACCGGGACAGGTAACAATGAGCAGTTCTTC.

V is TRBV9 and J is TRBJ1-2; D is possibly TRBD1 (5 bases). This CDR3 comprises 16 residues. Between the trimmed V and J ends, which lost 0 bases and 0 bases, there was a span of 12 bases. Germline CDR1 is SGDLS and CDR2 is YYNGEE. CDR3 DNA: TGTGCCAGCAGCGTAGACCCCGGGGGGGCTAACTATGGCTACACCTTC. Protein sequence: CASSVDPGGANYGYTF.

The rearrangement uses TRBV6-1 and TRBJ1-2, with unresolved D. Deletions cut 1 base from V and 4 bases from J, with 13 bases between. The CDR3 sequence is 15 residues long. Per the germline V gene, CDR1 is MNHNS and CDR2 is SASEGT. CDR3 bases: TGTGCCAGCAGTGAAGGTTGGGGAGTTATCTATGGCTACACCTTC. This sequence encodes CASSEGWGVIYGYTF.

The chain joins TRBV29-1 to TRBJ2-7; a weak D match, TRBD2 (6 bases). This CDR3 contains 11 residues. The V end was cut by 7 bases, the J end by 6 bases, with 13 bases between. Germline CDR1 and CDR2: SQVTM and ANQGSEA. CDR3 in DNA: TGCAGCGGCGGAGGGGCGGGCGAGCAGTACTTC. Translated: CSGGGAGEQYF.

CDR3 nucleotides: TGTGCCACCCTCGGGGGGCCAGAGAATCAGCCCCAGCATTTT. It codes for CATLGGPENQPQHF. The chain links TRBV28 to TRBJ1-5; possibly TRBD1 for D (6 bases). V gave up 10 bases and J gave up 4 bases, with 17 bases separating them. Germline assignment: CDR1 MDHEN and CDR2 SYDVKM. This CDR3 region has 14 residues.

This clone was seen a handful of times. The V call is TRBV27, the J call TRBJ1-1; a possible D gene is TRBD1 (5 bases). This CDR3 has 17 residues. V was shortened by 0 bases and J by 5 bases, with 19 bases between the two germline ends. CDR1 MNHEY and CDR2 SMNVEV come from the germline V gene (reference sequence). The CDR3 sequence: CASSLSPRTAGGTEAFF. Written as DNA, the CDR3 is TGTGCCAGCAGTTTATCGCCTCGGACGGCGGGGGGAACTGAAGCTTTCTTT.